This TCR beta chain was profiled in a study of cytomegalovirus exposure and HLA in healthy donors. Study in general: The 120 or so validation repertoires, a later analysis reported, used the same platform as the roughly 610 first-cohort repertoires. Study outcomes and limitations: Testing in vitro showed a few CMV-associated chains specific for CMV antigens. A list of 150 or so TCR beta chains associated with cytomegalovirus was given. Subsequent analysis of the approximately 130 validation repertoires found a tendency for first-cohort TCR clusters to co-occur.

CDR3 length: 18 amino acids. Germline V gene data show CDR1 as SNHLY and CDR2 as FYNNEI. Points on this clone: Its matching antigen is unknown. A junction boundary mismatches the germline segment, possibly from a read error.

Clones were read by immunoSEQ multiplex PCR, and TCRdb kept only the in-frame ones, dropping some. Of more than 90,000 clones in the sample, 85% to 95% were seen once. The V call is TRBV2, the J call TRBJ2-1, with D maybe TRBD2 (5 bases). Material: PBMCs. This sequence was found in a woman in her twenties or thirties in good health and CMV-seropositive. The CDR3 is CASIERLHNPSSYNDQFF. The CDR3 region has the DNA TGTGCCAGCATTGAGCGGCTACACAACCCGAGCTCCTACAATGATCAGTTCTTC.